This passage covers 20 T cell receptor beta chains from one sample sequenced in a study of blood T cell repertoires in COVID-19. Sequencing was performed with immunoSEQ multiplex PCR; in TCRdb, only in-frame clones are kept and a portion is missing. Among 200,000 to 250,000 clones, 83% were seen once, and the ten largest hold about 7.4%. The sequencing input was peripheral blood. The receptors come from a woman aged 45-65 years with acute or convalescent COVID-19.

V usage is TRBV9 and J usage is TRBJ2-7, with TRBD2 identical over 9 bases. J lost 4 bases, V lost 4 bases, and 15 bases had no gene match. There are 17 residues in the CDR3. Germline values: CDR1 SGDLS, CDR2 YYNGEE. This chain's CDR3 is CASSPDRGGALVYEQYF. CDR3 sequence (DNA): TGTGCCAGCAGCCCAGACCGCGGGGGGGCCTTGGTTTACGAGCAGTACTTC.

The chain is built from TRBV24-1 and TRBJ2-1; 7 nucleotides align to TRBD1. Germline V gene sequence: CDR1 KGHDR, CDR2 SFDVKD. The trim removed 4 bases at V and 13 bases at J, leaving 6 bases unmatched. The CDR3 runs 12 residues. The CDR3 is CATSELQGNQFF. Written as DNA, the CDR3 is TGTGCCACCAGTGAGCTACAGGGGAATCAGTTCTTC.

The genes are TRBV7-9 and TRBJ1-2; 9 bases agree with TRBD1. Trimming at V came to 5 bases and at J to 6 bases, leaving 7 bases not matched to a gene. This CDR3 is built from 14 residues. Germline CDR1 reads SEHNR; CDR2 reads FQNEAQ (reference sequence). The CDR3 here is CASSPGQGVDGYTF. As DNA, the CDR3 is TGTGCCAGCAGCCCGGGACAGGGTGTCGATGGCTACACCTTC.

The rearrangement joins TRBV5-4 to TRBJ1-1, with a tentative D call TRBD1 (6 bases). This CDR3 is 15 amino acids long. Germline V gives CDR1 SGHNT, CDR2 YYREEE (reference sequence). Between the trimmed V and J ends, which lost 0 bases and 1 base, there was a span of 10 bases. In DNA, the CDR3 is TGTGCCAGCAGCTTGGAAGTCAGGGGGAACACTGAAGCTTTCTTT. Protein product: CASSLEVRGNTEAFF.

V and J are TRBV5-1 and TRBJ1-5; 7 bases agree with TRBD1. The CDR3 extends over 16 amino acids. Per the germline V gene, CDR1 is SGHRS and CDR2 is YFSETQ. Germline trimming cut 4 bases from V and 4 bases from J; bases unmatched to any gene: 11. The CDR3 sequence is CASSETAGTENQPQHF. The CDR3 nucleotides are TGCGCCAGCAGCGAAACCGCCGGGACAGAAAATCAGCCCCAGCATTTT.

The V and J genes are TRBV19 and TRBJ1-5; 8 bases are a match to TRBD1. The CDR3 loop spans 14 amino acids. Germline V gene data show CDR1 as LNHDA and CDR2 as SQIVND (reference sequence). The V gene end was trimmed by 5 bases and the J gene end by 5 bases; junction bases not matched to a gene: 5. The CDR3 DNA is TGTGCCAGTAGTCCCGGGACAGGCTATCAGCCCCAGCATTTT. Translation: CASSPGTGYQPQHF.

CDR3 sequence: CASSFSYANTGELFF. CDR3 nucleotides: TGTGCCAGCAGCTTTTCCTACGCGAACACCGGGGAGCTGTTTTTT. The chain carries TRBV5-5 and TRBJ2-2; the D is unclear. CDR1 and CDR2 from the germline V gene are SGHKS and YYEKEE (reference sequence). The V end lost 2 bases, the J end lost 0 bases, and 8 bases lay between the germline ends. The CDR3 is made up of 15 amino acids. The full variable domain, with the rest looked up from reference TRBV5-5 and TRBJ2-2, is DAGVTQSPTHLIKTRGQQVTLRCSPISGHKSVSWYQQVLGQGPQFIFQYYEKEERGRGNFPDRFSARQFPNYSSELNVNALLLGDSALYLCASSFSYANTGELFFGEGSRLTVL.

The chain uses TRBV12-3 or TRBV12-4 and TRBJ1-1; TRBD1 might be the D (6 bases). The CDR3 contains 12 residues. The V and J ends lost 8 bases and 1 base respectively, with 8 bases between them. CDR3 sequence: CASRDTNTEAFF. The CDR3 DNA reads TGTGCCAGCCGGGACACGAACACTGAAGCTTTCTTT.

V usage is TRBV4-1 and J usage is TRBJ2-1, with a tentative D call TRBD2 (5 bases). The CDR3 has 15 amino acids. Trimming cost V 8 bases and J 3 bases, with 17 bases left between them. The germline gives CDR1 MGHRA, CDR2 YSYEKL. This CDR3 reads CASARGQTNYNEQFF. For the CDR3, the DNA is TGCGCCAGCGCTCGTGGGCAGACTAACTACAATGAGCAGTTCTTC.

The chain recombines TRBV15 with TRBJ2-7, with D possibly being TRBD2 (6 bases). The CDR3 length is 12 residues. The ends were cut back, 8 bases at V and 5 bases at J, with 13 bases in the middle. Germline V gene data show CDR1 as LNHNV and CDR2 as YYDKDF (reference sequence). CDR3 sequence: CATLGSTHEQYF. CDR3 nucleotides: TGTGCCACCCTCGGGAGTACCCACGAGCAGTACTTC. The full variable domain, completed using reference TRBV15 and TRBJ2-7, is DAMVIQNPRYQVTQFGKPVTLSCSQTLNHNVMYWYQQKSSQAPKLLFHYYDKDFNNEADTPDNFQSRRPNTSFCFLDIRSPGLGDTAMYLCATLGSTHEQYFGPGTRLTVT.

This clone has a single count. The chain couples TRBV19 to TRBJ2-3, with 7 positions matching TRBD1. Germline V lookup: CDR1 LNHDA, CDR2 SQIVND (reference sequence). V dropped 3 bases and J dropped 0; count of bases not matched to a gene: 15. The length of the CDR3 is 19 residues. CDR3 sequence: CASSMAGTAHPYSTDTQYF. CDR3 in DNA: TGTGCCAGTAGTATGGCCGGGACAGCCCACCCCTACAGCACAGATACGCAGTATTTT.

V and J are TRBV3-1 (or the pseudogene TRBV3-2) and TRBJ2-2; TRBD2 agrees at 7 bases. The junction had 10 bases not matched to a gene; V was cut back by 3 bases and J by 6 bases. This CDR3 has 16 residues. Per the germline V gene, CDR1 is LGHDT and CDR2 is YNNKEL (reference sequence). CDR3 nucleotide sequence: TGTGCCAGCAGCCAGCCGGGACTAATATATCCCGGGGAGCTGTTTTTT. Protein: CASSQPGLIYPGELFF.

This clone was counted once. V and J are TRBV30 and TRBJ1-2; 8 bases align to TRBD1. CDR3 length: 12 amino acids. V lost 7 bases and J lost 8; bases outside the gene matches: 9. The germline CDR1 and CDR2 sequences are GTSNPN and SVGIG (reference sequence). This CDR3 reads CAFGTGANGYTF. As DNA, the CDR3 is TGTGCCTTTGGGACAGGAGCGAACGGCTACACCTTC. The full variable domain, rest sourced from reference TRBV30 and TRBJ1-2, is SQTIHQWPATLVQPVGSPLSLECTVEGTSNPNLYWYRQAAGRGLQLLFYSVGIGQISSEVPQNLSASRPQDRQFILSSKKLLLSDSGFYLCAFGTGANGYTFGSGTRLTVV.

V is TRBV9 and J is TRBJ1-4, with no clear D. With 0 bases removed from V and 7 bases from J, the gap between germline ends came to 13 bases. The CDR3 contains 15 residues. CDR1 is SGDLS and CDR2 is YYNGEE in the germline V gene. CDR3 sequence reads: CASSVGAAFREKLFF. CDR3 in DNA: TGTGCCAGCAGCGTAGGGGCAGCCTTTCGTGAAAAACTGTTTTTT. Filled out from reference TRBV9 and TRBJ1-4, the complete variable domain reads DSGVTQTPKHLITATGQRVTLRCSPRSGDLSVYWYQQSLDQGLQFLIQYYNGEERAKGNILERFSAQQFPDLHSELNLSSLELGDSALYFCASSVGAAFREKLFFGSGTQLSVL.

The genes are TRBV2 and TRBJ1-2; possibly TRBD1 for D (6 bases). Germline-derived CDR1 and CDR2 are SNHLY and FYNNEI. With 6 bases removed from V and 10 bases from J, the gap between germline ends came to 18 bases. This CDR3 contains 13 residues. DNA of the CDR3: TGTGCCAGCAGCCCCCCGGGACATCCTTTCTACACCTTC. This sequence encodes CASSPPGHPFYTF.

The chain carries TRBV7-2 and TRBJ2-5; TRBD2 matches at 12 bases. From germline, CDR1 is SGHTA and CDR2 FQGNSA. The CDR3 extends over 19 amino acids. The junction had 15 bases not matched to a gene; V was cut back by 2 bases and J by 5 bases. This chain's CDR3 is CASSLFLAGGPGRSETQYF. CDR3 sequence (DNA): TGTGCCAGCAGCTTATTTCTAGCGGGAGGGCCTGGGAGATCCGAGACCCAGTACTTC.

This chain connects TRBV3-1 (or the pseudogene TRBV3-2) to TRBJ2-3; TRBD1 agrees at 7 bases. V lost 2 bases to trimming and J lost 4 bases; unmatched junction nucleotides: 12. Germline lookup yields CDR1 LGHDT and CDR2 YNNKEL (reference sequence). The CDR3 spans 17 residues. CDR3 amino acids: CASSQQLAGGLADTQYF. The CDR3 DNA is TGTGCCAGCAGCCAACAACTCGCAGGGGGATTGGCAGATACGCAGTATTTT.

The CDR3 protein is CASSLGPASGANVLTF. CDR3 DNA: TGTGCCAGCAGTTTAGGGCCAGCCTCTGGGGCCAACGTCCTGACTTTC. The chain has TRBV28 and TRBJ2-6; no firm D call. The CDR3 extends over 16 amino acids. Germline CDR1 and CDR2: MDHEN and SYDVKM. V dropped 2 bases and J dropped 0 bases, with 8 bases sitting between them.

Only one count was recorded for this clone. This chain connects TRBV3-1 (or the pseudogene TRBV3-2) to TRBJ1-1, with D perhaps TRBD1 (6 bases). CDR3 length equals 12 residues. Trimming stripped 7 bases from V and 6 bases from J, with 12 bases between. Germline V gene lookup returns CDR1 LGHDT and CDR2 YNNKEL (reference sequence). CDR3: CASKRRTAEAFF. CDR3 DNA: TGTGCCAGCAAGAGGCGGACAGCTGAAGCTTTCTTT.

V usage is TRBV30 and J usage is TRBJ2-7; D unresolved. CDR3 length: 14 amino acids. V dropped 0 bases and J dropped 2 bases, with 11 bases sitting between them. Germline lookup yields CDR1 GTSNPN and CDR2 SVGIG (reference sequence). The CDR3 DNA follows: TGTGCCTGGAGTGTACTGACTGGAGCCTACGAGCAGTACTTC. Its translation: CAWSVLTGAYEQYF.